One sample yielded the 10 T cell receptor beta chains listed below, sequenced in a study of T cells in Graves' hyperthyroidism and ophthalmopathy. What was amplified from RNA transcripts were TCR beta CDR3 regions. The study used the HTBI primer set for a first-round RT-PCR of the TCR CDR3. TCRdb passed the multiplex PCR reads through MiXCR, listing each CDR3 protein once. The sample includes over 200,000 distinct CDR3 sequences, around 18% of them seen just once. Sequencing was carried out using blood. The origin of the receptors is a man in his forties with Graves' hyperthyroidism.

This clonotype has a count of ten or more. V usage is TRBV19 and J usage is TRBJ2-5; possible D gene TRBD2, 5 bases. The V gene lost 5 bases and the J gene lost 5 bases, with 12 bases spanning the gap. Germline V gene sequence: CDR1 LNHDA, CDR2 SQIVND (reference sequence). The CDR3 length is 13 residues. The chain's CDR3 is CASSSEGAETQYF. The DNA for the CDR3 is TGTGCCAGTAGTTCTGAGGGCGCGGAGACCCAGTACTTC. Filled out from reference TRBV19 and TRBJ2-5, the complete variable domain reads DGGITQSPKYLFRKEGQNVTLSCEQNLNHDAMYWYRQDPGQGLRLIYYSQIVNDFQKGDIAEGYSVSREKKESFPLTVTSAQKNPTAFYLCASSSEGAETQYFGPGTRLLVL.

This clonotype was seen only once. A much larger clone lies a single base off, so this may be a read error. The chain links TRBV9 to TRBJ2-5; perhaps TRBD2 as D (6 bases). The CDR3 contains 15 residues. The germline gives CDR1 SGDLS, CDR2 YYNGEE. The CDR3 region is CANSEGTSHAETQYF. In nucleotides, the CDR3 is TGTGCCAACAGCGAGGGGACTTCCCATGCCGAGACCCAGTACTTC.

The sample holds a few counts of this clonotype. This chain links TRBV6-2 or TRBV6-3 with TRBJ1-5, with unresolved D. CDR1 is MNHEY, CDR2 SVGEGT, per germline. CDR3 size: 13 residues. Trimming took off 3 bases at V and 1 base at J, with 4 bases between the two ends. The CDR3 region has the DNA TGTGCCAGCAGTTATGGGAGCAATCAGCCCCAGCATTTT. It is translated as CASSYGSNQPQHF.

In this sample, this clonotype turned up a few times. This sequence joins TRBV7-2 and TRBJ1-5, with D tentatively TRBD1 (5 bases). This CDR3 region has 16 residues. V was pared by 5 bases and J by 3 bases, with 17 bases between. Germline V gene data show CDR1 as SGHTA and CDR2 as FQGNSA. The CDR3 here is CASSKSGAPFNQPQHF. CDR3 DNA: TGTGCCAGCAGCAAGTCCGGGGCCCCCTTCAATCAGCCCCAGCATTTT.

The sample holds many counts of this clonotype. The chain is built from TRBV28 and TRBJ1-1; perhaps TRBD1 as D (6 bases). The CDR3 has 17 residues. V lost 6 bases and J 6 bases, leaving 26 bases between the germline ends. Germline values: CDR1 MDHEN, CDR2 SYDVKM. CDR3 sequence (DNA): TGTGCCAGCAGCCCCTCTAAGTGGGGCAGGGGTTACTCTGAAGCTTTCTTT. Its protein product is CASSPSKWGRGYSEAFF. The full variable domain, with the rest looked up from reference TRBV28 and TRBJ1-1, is DVKVTQSSRYLVKRTGEKVFLECVQDMDHENMFWYRQDPGLGLRLIYFSYDVKMKEKGDIPEGYSVSREKKERFSLILESASTNQTSMYLCASSPSKWGRGYSEAFFGQGTRLTVV.

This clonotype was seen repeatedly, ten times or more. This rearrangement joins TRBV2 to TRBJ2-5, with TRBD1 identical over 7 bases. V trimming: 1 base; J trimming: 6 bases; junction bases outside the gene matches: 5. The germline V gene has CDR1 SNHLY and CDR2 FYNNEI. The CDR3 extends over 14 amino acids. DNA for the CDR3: TGTGCCAGCAGTGAAGGACAGGGCGGAAAGACCCAGTACTTC. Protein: CASSEGQGGKTQYF.

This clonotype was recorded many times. In DNA form, the CDR3 reads TGTGCCAGCTCACCCGTAGCGGGGGGGATCAATGAGCAGTTCTTC. It specifies CASSPVAGGINEQFF. This chain joins TRBV18 and TRBJ2-1, with TRBD2 matching 11 bases. The CDR3 sequence is 15 residues long. CDR1 is KGHSH, CDR2 LQKENI, per germline. The V and J ends lost 3 bases and 6 bases, in that order; junction bases with no gene match: 4.

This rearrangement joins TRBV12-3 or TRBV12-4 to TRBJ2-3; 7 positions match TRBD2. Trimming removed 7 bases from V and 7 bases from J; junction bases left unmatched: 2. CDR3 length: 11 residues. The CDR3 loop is CASNGGNTQYF. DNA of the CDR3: TGTGCCAGCAACGGGGGGAATACGCAGTATTTT.

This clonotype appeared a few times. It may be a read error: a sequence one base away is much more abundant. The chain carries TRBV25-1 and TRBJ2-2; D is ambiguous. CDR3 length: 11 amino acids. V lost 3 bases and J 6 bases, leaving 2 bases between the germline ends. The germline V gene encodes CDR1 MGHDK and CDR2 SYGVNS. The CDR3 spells CASSDAGELFF. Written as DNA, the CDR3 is TGTGCCAGCAGTGACGCCGGGGAGCTGTTTTTT.

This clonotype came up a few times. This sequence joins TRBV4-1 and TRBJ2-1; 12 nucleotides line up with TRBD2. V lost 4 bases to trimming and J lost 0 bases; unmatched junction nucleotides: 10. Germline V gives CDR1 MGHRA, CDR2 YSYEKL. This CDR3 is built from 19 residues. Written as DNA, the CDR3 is TGCGCCAGCAGCCCCCAACCGACTAGCGGGGGAAGCTCCTACAATGAGCAGTTCTTC. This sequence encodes CASSPQPTSGGSSYNEQFF.